A selection of T cell receptor beta chains follows, all from one sample in a study of PD-L1 blockade in urothelial cancer. Profiling relied on immunoSEQ multiplex PCR, and the TCRdb table lists in-frame clones only, not all of them. The repertoire holds about 81,000 clones, with roughly 90% as singletons. The starting material was PBMCs, obtained around atezolizumab (anti-PD-L1) treatment. The receptors here all came from a woman older than 75 with urothelial cancer. CDR3s include the opening cysteine and the closing phenylalanine or tryptophan. The D gene is left open where the match is weak. A row's size may be missing; if present it is once, few, many or a size class.

cdr3_length: 14
d_call: TRBD2
j_call: TRBJ2-7
v_call: TRBV5-1
clone_size: once
cdr3_aa: CASSAEGRDYEQYF
cdr3_nt: TGCGCCAGCAGCGCGGAGGGGAGGGACTACGAGCAGTACTTC

cdr3_length: 13
d_call: .
j_call: TRBJ2-1
v_call: TRBV19
clone_size: .
cdr3_aa: CASSPLISDEQFF
cdr3_nt: TGTGCCAGTAGCCCCCTAATTAGCGATGAGCAGTTCTTC

cdr3_length: 16
d_call: .
j_call: TRBJ1-2
v_call: TRBV15
clone_size: .
cdr3_aa: CATSRDLEGEVRGYTF
cdr3_nt: TGTGCCACCAGCAGAGATCTTGAGGGGGAAGTGCGTGGCTACACCTTC

cdr3_length: 13
d_call: TRBD2
j_call: TRBJ2-5
v_call: TRBV11-3
clone_size: .
cdr3_aa: CASSPSGSETQYF
cdr3_nt: TGTGCCAGCAGCCCAAGCGGGAGCGAGACCCAGTACTTC

cdr3_length: 15
d_call: TRBD2
j_call: TRBJ2-2
v_call: TRBV6-1
clone_size: .
cdr3_aa: CASKKRGPNTGELFF
cdr3_nt: TGTGCCAGCAAAAAGCGGGGACCAAACACCGGGGAGCTGTTTTTT

cdr3_length: 14
d_call: TRBD1
j_call: TRBJ1-2
v_call: TRBV9
clone_size: .
cdr3_aa: CASSADRGPNGYTF
cdr3_nt: TGTGCCAGCAGCGCCGACAGGGGGCCGAATGGCTACACCTTC

cdr3_length: 16
d_call: TRBD2
j_call: TRBJ2-3
v_call: TRBV30
clone_size: .
cdr3_aa: CAWSVNRAGVGNTQYF
cdr3_nt: TGTGCCTGGAGTGTAAATCGGGCGGGAGTAGGGAATACGCAGTATTTT

cdr3_length: 16
d_call: .
j_call: TRBJ2-2
v_call: TRBV5-1
clone_size: .
cdr3_aa: CASREEQPTNTGELFF
cdr3_nt: TGCGCCAGCAGGGAAGAACAGCCTACTAACACCGGGGAGCTGTTTTTT

cdr3_length: 16
d_call: .
j_call: TRBJ2-5
v_call: TRBV21-1
clone_size: .
cdr3_aa: CASSSSGTSGSLTQYF
cdr3_nt: TGTGCCAGCAGCTCCTCCGGGACTAGCGGGAGCCTGACCCAGTACTTC

cdr3_length: 12
d_call: .
j_call: TRBJ2-1
v_call: TRBV7-3
clone_size: .
cdr3_aa: CASSLLANEQFF
cdr3_nt: TGTGCCAGCAGCTTATTGGCCAATGAGCAGTTCTTC